The 32 T cell receptor beta chains reported below all come from one sample, sequenced in a study of blood T cell repertoires in COVID-19. This table comes from immunoSEQ multiplex PCR, and its TCRdb copy is limited to in-frame clones, with some not included. This sample has about 200,000 clones; approximately 82% occur once, and the top ten carry about 5.5%. Sequences were obtained from PBMCs or T cells enriched from blood (not recorded which). The receptors stem from a woman in her sixties or seventies with acute COVID-19.

V gene TRBV7-9 combines with J gene TRBJ1-1, with TRBD1 as a possible D gene (5 bases). V lost 1 base and J lost 4, with 10 bases in between. The CDR3 runs to 14 residues. CDR1 and CDR2 from the germline V gene are SEHNR and FQNEAQ (reference sequence). This chain's CDR3 is CASSLDGRGTEAFF. The CDR3 DNA follows: TGTGCCAGCAGCTTAGATGGGAGGGGCACTGAAGCTTTCTTT.

This chain links TRBV10-2 with TRBJ1-5; no definite D call. Trimming took off 7 bases at V and 0 bases at J, with 10 bases between the two ends. The germline V gene has CDR1 WSHSY and CDR2 SAAADI. The CDR3 is 14 amino acids. The CDR3: CASMRAGSNQPQHF. CDR3 coding DNA: TGCGCCAGCATGAGGGCCGGTAGCAATCAGCCCCAGCATTTT.

V usage is TRBV6-2 or TRBV6-3 and J usage is TRBJ2-7, with a possible D match to TRBD1 (5 bases). Trimming pared 5 bases from V and 0 bases from J, leaving 17 bases between. Germline CDR1 reads MNHEY; CDR2 reads SVGEGT. The CDR3 is 16 amino acids. CDR3 coding DNA: TGTGCCAGCAGTACACTTGGGGCGACCGTCTCCTACGAGCAGTACGTC. Translating gives CASSTLGATVSYEQYV.

This chain connects TRBV11-2 to TRBJ2-1; 10 bases line up with TRBD2. V dropped 4 bases and J dropped 3; count of bases not matched to a gene: 3. Germline loops: CDR1 SGHAT, CDR2 FQNNGV. The CDR3 runs to 15 residues. CDR3 nucleotides: TGTGCCAGCAGCTCTAGCGGGGGTGGCTACAATGAGCAGTTCTTC. It codes for CASSSSGGGYNEQFF.

V usage is TRBV7-2 and J usage is TRBJ2-3; TRBD2 agrees at 7 bases. Germline V lookup: CDR1 SGHTA, CDR2 FQGNSA. There are 16 residues in the CDR3. The J segment lost 0 bases and the V segment lost 2 bases, leaving 5 bases of the junction unmatched. CDR3 in DNA: TGTGCCAGCAGCTTAAACCTAGCGGAGAGCACAGATACGCAGTATTTT. This encodes CASSLNLAESTDTQYF.

The V gene is TRBV18, the J gene TRBJ1-2; weak D call: TRBD1 (6 bases). Trimming removed 3 bases from V and 2 bases from J, with 16 bases in between. The germline gives CDR1 KGHSH, CDR2 LQKENI. The CDR3 is 16 residues long. DNA of the CDR3: TGTGCCAGCTCACCGGACAGCCCCACATCCAACTATGGCTACACCTTC. Translating it yields CASSPDSPTSNYGYTF.

The chain combines TRBV5-1 with TRBJ2-7, with D possibly matching TRBD1 (6 bases). The V end lost 5 bases, the J end lost 2 bases, and 11 bases lay between the germline ends. Germline V gene sequence: CDR1 SGHRS, CDR2 YFSETQ. The length of the CDR3 is 13 residues. CDR3 coding DNA: TGCGCCAGCAGACCAACAGGGACCTACGAGCAGTACTTC. Amino acids: CASRPTGTYEQYF.

This chain uses TRBV28 with TRBJ2-5; TRBD2 matches at 8 bases. The CDR3 has 19 amino acids. With 6 bases clipped from V and 4 bases from J, the junction kept 22 bases outside the gene matches. CDR1 is MDHEN and CDR2 is SYDVKM in the germline V gene. CDR3 sequence: CASSPAGGGLGGVAETQYF. CDR3 in DNA: TGTGCCAGCAGCCCCGCGGGGGGCGGGTTAGGAGGAGTAGCAGAGACCCAGTACTTC.

The gene calls are TRBV4-3 and TRBJ1-2; 8 bases match TRBD1. V was clipped by 0 bases and J by 3 bases; unmatched bases: 6. Per germline, CDR1 LGHNA and CDR2 YSLEER. The CDR3 spans 16 residues. CDR3 region: CASSQDAGQADYGYTF. CDR3 nucleotides: TGCGCCAGCAGCCAAGATGCGGGACAGGCGGACTATGGCTACACCTTC.

This chain links TRBV28 with TRBJ1-5; perhaps TRBD1 as D (5 bases). In germline, CDR1 is MDHEN, CDR2 SYDVKM. Trimming cost V 3 bases and J 10 bases, with 16 bases left between them. The CDR3 runs to 14 residues. Written as DNA, the CDR3 is TGTGCCAGCAGTTTGTCGTGGGGGGGGGAACCCCAGCATTTT. It encodes CASSLSWGGEPQHF. Using reference TRBV28 and TRBJ1-5 for the parts outside the CDR3, the full variable domain is DVKVTQSSRYLVKRTGEKVFLECVQDMDHENMFWYRQDPGLGLRLIYFSYDVKMKEKGDIPEGYSVSREKKERFSLILESASTNQTSMYLCASSLSWGGEPQHFGDGTRLSIL.

The V gene is TRBV19, the J gene TRBJ2-3; perhaps TRBD2 as D (5 bases). The V end lost 2 bases, the J end lost 2 bases, and 11 bases lay between the germline ends. Per germline, CDR1 LNHDA and CDR2 SQIVND (reference sequence). There are 15 residues in the CDR3. The CDR3 DNA sequence: TGTGCCAGTAGTATAAACATGAGGGACACAGATACGCAGTATTTT. This sequence encodes CASSINMRDTDTQYF.

V is TRBV11-2 and J is TRBJ1-3, with TRBD1 as a possible D gene (6 bases). Germline values: CDR1 SGHAT, CDR2 FQNNGV. The V gene lost 5 bases and the J gene lost 0 bases, with 14 bases spanning the gap. The CDR3 loop spans 16 amino acids. The CDR3 is CASSPGGASSGNTIYF. The CDR3, as DNA: TGTGCCAGCAGCCCCGGGGGGGCGAGCTCTGGAAACACCATATATTTT. Full variable domain (missing parts from reference TRBV11-2 and TRBJ1-3): EAGVAQSPRYKIIEKRQSVAFWCNPISGHATLYWYQQILGQGPKLLIQFQNNGVVDDSQLPKDRFSAERLKGVDSTLKIQPAKLEDSAVYLCASSPGGASSGNTIYFGEGSWLTVV.

This chain connects TRBV5-1 to TRBJ2-1; possibly TRBD2 for D (6 bases). V was cut by 4 bases and J by 7 bases, with 12 bases left in between. This CDR3 spans 13 amino acids. CDR1 and CDR2 (germline): SGHRS, YFSETQ. Here the CDR3 reads CASSIGTSNEQFF. The CDR3 DNA is TGCGCCAGCAGCATCGGGACTTCAAATGAGCAGTTCTTC. The variable domain in full, completed from reference TRBV5-1 and TRBJ2-1, reads KAGVTQTPRYLIKTRGQQVTLSCSPISGHRSVSWYQQTPGQGLQFLFEYFSETQRNKGNFPGRFSGRQFSNSRSEMNVSTLELGDSALYLCASSIGTSNEQFFGPGTRLTVL.

The V call is TRBV4-2, the J call TRBJ1-6, with D possibly TRBD1 on 5 matching bases. V was cut by 1 base and J by 8 bases, with 9 bases left in between. CDR1 LGHNA and CDR2 YNFKEQ come from the germline V gene. The CDR3 length is 14 residues. The CDR3 DNA sequence: TGTGCCAGCAGCCAAGCCCAGACAGATTCACCCCTCCACTTT. Encoded protein: CASSQAQTDSPLHF.

This clone appeared a single time. This chain connects TRBV12-5 to TRBJ1-2; TRBD1 might be the D (5 bases). CDR1 is LGHNT, CDR2 FRNRAP, per germline. The CDR3 totals 13 residues. V was cut by 1 base and J by 8 bases, with 11 bases left in between. As DNA, the CDR3 is TGTGCTAGTGGTTTGGAGGGGCAAGGGGGCTACACCTTC. This codes for CASGLEGQGGYTF. Supplemented by reference TRBV12-5 and TRBJ1-2, the full variable domain reads DARVTQTPRHKVTEMGQEVTMRCQPILGHNTVFWYRQTMMQGLELLAYFRNRAPLDDSGMPKDRFSAEMPDATLATLKIQPSEPRDSAVYFCASGLEGQGGYTFGSGTRLTVV.

The chain carries TRBV30 and TRBJ1-3; D uncertain. CDR1 and CDR2 from the germline V gene are GTSNPN and SVGIG (reference sequence). This CDR3 has 15 amino acids. V was shortened by 7 bases and J by 3 bases, with 19 bases between the two germline ends. Here the CDR3 DNA reads TGTGCCTCATTAGATCCTCCAAGGAGTGGAAACACCATATATTTT. Its translation: CASLDPPRSGNTIYF.

The rearrangement uses TRBV27 and TRBJ2-7; no definite D call. This CDR3 has 14 residues. V was trimmed by 3 bases and J by 0 bases, leaving 9 bases between them. Germline V gene sequence: CDR1 MNHEY, CDR2 SMNVEV (reference sequence). CDR3 loop: CASSFAGSSYEQYF. The CDR3 DNA is TGTGCCAGCAGTTTTGCTGGCAGCTCCTACGAGCAGTACTTC.

This chain connects TRBV4-1 to TRBJ1-3; 8 bases are shared with TRBD1. CDR1 and CDR2 from the germline V gene are MGHRA and YSYEKL. The trim removed 0 bases at V and 4 bases at J, leaving 2 bases unmatched. This CDR3 has 15 amino acids. The CDR3 sequence is CASSQDQGAGNTIYF. In DNA, the CDR3 is TGCGCCAGCAGCCAAGATCAGGGGGCAGGAAACACCATATATTTT.

The sample holds one count of this clone. The chain joins TRBV11-3 to TRBJ2-2, with 9 nucleotides matching TRBD2. This CDR3 comprises 15 residues. Germline CDR1 reads SGHNT; CDR2 reads YENEEA. Germline trimming cut 3 bases from V and 6 bases from J; bases unmatched to any gene: 5. This CDR3 is CASSLTSGAAGELFF. CDR3 coding DNA: TGTGCCAGCAGCTTGACTAGCGGAGCTGCCGGGGAGCTGTTTTTT.

This clone was observed a few times. The chain employs TRBV11-2 and TRBJ2-7, with D possibly being TRBD1 (7 bases). The germline V and J ends were trimmed by 5 bases and 3 bases, with 14 bases remaining between them. CDR3 length: 14 amino acids. The germline gives CDR1 SGHAT, CDR2 FQNNGV. CDR3: CASSPGQEGYEQYF. DNA of the CDR3: TGTGCCAGCAGCCCCGGACAGGAGGGCTACGAGCAGTACTTC.

The chain links TRBV5-6 to TRBJ1-2; TRBD1 is a possible D gene (6 bases). The CDR3 has 14 residues. Trimming removed 5 bases from V and 5 bases from J, with 16 bases in between. Germline assignment: CDR1 SGHDT and CDR2 YYEEEE. The CDR3 protein is CASRRTLRGYGYTF. In DNA, the CDR3 is TGTGCCAGCAGGAGGACTTTGAGGGGGTATGGCTACACCTTC.

V and J are TRBV4-1 and TRBJ2-7, with D tentatively TRBD1 (8 bases). The germline V and J ends were trimmed by 6 bases and 2 bases, with 26 bases remaining between them. There are 18 residues in the CDR3. Germline V CDR1 and CDR2: MGHRA, YSYEKL. The CDR3 DNA is TGCGCCAGCAGTGGGGCAGGGGGCCGAGGGACTAAACCCTACGAGCAGTACTTC. Its protein is CASSGAGGRGTKPYEQYF.

This sequence joins TRBV4-3 and TRBJ2-3; perhaps TRBD2 as D (6 bases). V shed 3 bases and J shed 4 bases, with 23 bases lying between them. There are 18 residues in the CDR3. Germline V gives CDR1 LGHNA, CDR2 YSLEER. The CDR3 protein is CASSQLMARDSLADTQYF. The DNA of the CDR3 is TGCGCCAGCAGCCAGTTAATGGCCCGGGACTCCCTTGCAGATACGCAGTATTTT.

The J gene is TRBJ1-1, the V gene TRBV19, with D possibly matching TRBD1 (6 bases). V was shortened by 4 bases and J by 4 bases, with 10 bases between the two germline ends. The CDR3 is 13 residues long. Germline CDR1 reads LNHDA; CDR2 reads SQIVND (reference sequence). Written as DNA, the CDR3 is TGTGCCAGTAGTAAACTACAGGGCACTGAAGCTTTCTTT. Residues: CASSKLQGTEAFF.

The chain carries TRBV24-1 and TRBJ2-2; TRBD1 matches 8 bases. V lost 3 bases, J lost 5 bases, and 13 bases stayed unmatched. CDR1 and CDR2 from the germline V gene are KGHDR and SFDVKD. This CDR3 has 18 residues. CDR3 in DNA: TGTGCCACCAGTGATGGACCCCAGGGGGCGCGGGAAACCGGGGAGCTGTTTTTT. This translates into CATSDGPQGARETGELFF.

The CDR3 sequence is CALEGREEKLFF. CDR3 nucleotide sequence: TGTGCCTTGGAGGGGCGAGAGGAAAAACTGTTTTTT. The genes are TRBV30 and TRBJ1-4; D possibly corresponds to TRBD1 (5 bases). The CDR3 runs 12 residues. V was pared by 7 bases and J by 8 bases, with 14 bases between. Per the germline V gene, CDR1 is GTSNPN and CDR2 is SVGIG (reference sequence).

The gene calls are TRBV5-4 and TRBJ1-5, with D perhaps TRBD1 (5 bases). The germline V and J ends were trimmed by 2 bases and 6 bases, with 12 bases remaining between them. Germline CDR1 reads SGHNT; CDR2 reads YYREEE (reference sequence). This CDR3 contains 14 residues. The DNA for the CDR3 is TGTGCCAGCAGCTTTAAGGGGCGCGGTCAGCCCCAGCATTTT. It is translated as CASSFKGRGQPQHF.

This clone showed up many times. This chain links TRBV9 with TRBJ2-7; TRBD2 aligns across 8 bases. CDR1 and CDR2 (germline): SGDLS, YYNGEE. The J segment lost 3 bases and the V segment lost 0 bases, leaving 8 bases of the junction unmatched. The CDR3 contains 16 residues. The CDR3 reads CASSVGVSGARYEQYF. CDR3 coding DNA: TGTGCCAGCAGCGTAGGAGTTAGCGGGGCGCGCTACGAGCAGTACTTC.

The CDR3 reads CASSQDRTDYNEQFF. CDR3 in DNA: TGCGCCAGCAGCCAAGATAGGACAGATTACAATGAGCAGTTCTTC. The chain employs TRBV4-3 and TRBJ2-1; weak D call: TRBD1 (6 bases). Germline CDR1 reads LGHNA; CDR2 reads YSLEER. The CDR3 is 15 amino acids. The V gene lost 0 bases and the J gene lost 4 bases, with 10 bases spanning the gap.

The chain joins TRBV9 to TRBJ2-1; the match to TRBD2 covers 10 bases. With V trimmed by 3 bases and J by 2 bases, 14 bases remained unmatched. This CDR3 spans 19 amino acids. Germline lookup yields CDR1 SGDLS and CDR2 YYNGEE. CDR3 protein: CASSAQSRTSGGTYNEQFF. In DNA, the CDR3 is TGTGCCAGCAGCGCCCAAAGTCGGACTAGCGGAGGCACCTACAATGAGCAGTTCTTC.

In the case of this clone: This CDR3 is also generated by other DNA sequences in the sample. The V gene is TRBV27, the J gene TRBJ2-5, with a weak D call TRBD2 (7 bases). Looked up from germline, CDR1 is MNHEY and CDR2 is SMNVEV (reference sequence). The ends were cut back, 3 bases at V and 4 bases at J, with 12 bases in the middle. This CDR3 has 14 amino acids. The CDR3 is CASSLRGEGETQYF. The CDR3 DNA follows: TGTGCCAGCAGTTTGAGGGGGGAGGGAGAGACCCAGTACTTC.

The chain couples TRBV14 to TRBJ2-2; 9 bases are a match to TRBD2. This CDR3 contains 18 residues. Unmatched junction bases numbered 6, after V lost 0 bases and J lost 1 base. Germline lookup yields CDR1 SGHDN and CDR2 FVKESK. The CDR3 bases are TGTGCCAGCAGCCAAGATTTGCGGGAGGGAAAGAACACCGGGGAGCTGTTTTTT. As protein: CASSQDLREGKNTGELFF.